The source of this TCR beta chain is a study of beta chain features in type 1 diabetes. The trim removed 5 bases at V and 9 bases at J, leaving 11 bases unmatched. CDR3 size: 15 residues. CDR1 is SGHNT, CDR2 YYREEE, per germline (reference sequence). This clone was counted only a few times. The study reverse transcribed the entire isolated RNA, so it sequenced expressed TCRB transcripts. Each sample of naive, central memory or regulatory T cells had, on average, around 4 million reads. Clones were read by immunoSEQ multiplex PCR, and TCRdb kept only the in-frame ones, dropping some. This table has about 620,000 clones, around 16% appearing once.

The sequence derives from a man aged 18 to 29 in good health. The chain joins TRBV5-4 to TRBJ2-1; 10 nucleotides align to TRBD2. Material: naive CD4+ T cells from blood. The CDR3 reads CASSLSGGAGIEQFF. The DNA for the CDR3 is TGTGCCAGCAGTCTAAGCGGGGGGGCCGGGATTGAGCAGTTCTTC.